Sequencing of this T cell receptor (beta chain) was carried out in a study of Ad26.COV2.S vaccination and SARS-CoV-2 variants. Findings of the study overall: Responses of spike-specific T cells (both CD8+ and CD4+) reportedly showed substantial breadth after vaccination.

Clones were sequenced by immunoSEQ multiplex PCR, and TCRdb holds only the in-frame ones, with some missing. The repertoire holds approximately 480,000 clones, with 87% as singletons. This clone turned up a few times. As yet, its antigen is unknown. V lost 3 bases, J lost 4 bases, and 7 bases stayed unmatched. Germline loops: CDR1 MGHRA, CDR2 YSYEKL. The CDR3 has 15 residues. Treatment defined: around 19 received Ad26.COV2.S at low or high dose, single or two shots; roughly five received placebo; per-sample allocation not given. All samples were drawn on day 63, counting from the first vaccine or placebo injection.

The gene calls are TRBV4-1 and TRBJ2-7; 9 bases agree with TRBD1. The source material was peripheral blood, sampled in a trial of Ad26.COV2.S vaccine versus placebo. This clonotype was obtained from a person between 18 and 65 years old who received the Ad26.COV2.S COVID-19 vaccine or a placebo. The CDR3, as DNA: TGCGCCAGCAGCCATCCGGGACAGGGTGTTTACGAGCAGTACTTC. As protein: CASSHPGQGVYEQYF.